This TCR beta chain was sequenced during a study of shared clonotypes between healthy human individuals. On the study more broadly: Contributing individuals were two females and a few males aged 18 to 49.

About this clone: What it binds is not known.

Study-wide findings and caveats: When naive CD4 clonotypes were compared across a handful of donors, about 4.8% were shared. Larger estimated richness was generally recorded for naive subsets relative to memory subsets.

The germline gives CDR1 SGHVS, CDR2 FQNEAQ. Unmatched junction bases numbered 11, after V lost 2 bases and J lost 4 bases. This CDR3 spans 19 amino acids. Assay used: immunoSEQ multiplex PCR; TCRdb lists only in-frame clones, some missing. The sample lists about a million clones, roughly 80% seen once, with 0.89% in the top ten. This sequence was found in a man younger than 35 in good health. Some clones in this sample may be carry-over from other donors' samples. The sequenced sample was memory CD4+ T cells from PBMCs. Subset specified: CD45RA-negative fraction. The chain links TRBV7-8 to TRBJ2-7, with 16 bases matching TRBD2. The CDR3 protein is CASSLKGGLAGGEVYEQYF. In nucleotides, the CDR3 is TGTGCCAGCAGCTTAAAAGGGGGACTAGCGGGAGGGGAGGTGTACGAGCAGTACTTC.